These T cell receptor beta chains were read from a single sample in a study of T cells in Graves' hyperthyroidism and ophthalmopathy. TCRdb ran MiXCR on the multiplex PCR reads and lists one entry per CDR3 protein. The sample contains about 480,000 distinct CDR3 sequences, approximately 15% of which appear only once. The sequencing input was blood. The receptors stem from a woman aged 18-29 years with Graves' hyperthyroidism. Each CDR3 is given with its conserved first and last residue. D genes are given only for firm matches. Some rows have no size entry. The others give once, few or many, or a class for an expanded clone.

size	V	length	J	D	CDR3	DNA
NA	TRBV6-1	14	TRBJ2-1	NA	CASLEPGYRDEQFF	TGTGCCAGCCTCGAGCCGGGCTACCGGGATGAGCAGTTCTTC
many	TRBV30	15	TRBJ2-1	TRBD2	CAWSVRGGRVNEQFF	TGTGCCTGGAGTGTACGGGGCGGGAGGGTTAATGAGCAGTTCTTC
few	TRBV6-4	16	TRBJ1-5	NA	CASSDSGQIVNQPQHF	TGTGCCAGCAGTGACTCCGGACAGATAGTCAATCAGCCCCAGCATTTT
many	TRBV11-2	15	TRBJ2-5	NA	CASSLSVGRLETQYF	TGTGCCAGCAGCTTATCGGTCGGACGCCTGGAGACCCAGTACTTC
many	TRBV27	16	TRBJ2-3	NA	CASSSIGSASADTQYF	TGTGCCAGCAGTTCGATTGGGAGCGCAAGCGCAGATACGCAGTATTTT
many	TRBV10-3	16	TRBJ2-2	TRBD2	CAISLEAGVDTGELFF	TGTGCCATCAGTCTAGAAGCGGGAGTTGACACCGGGGAGCTGTTTTTT
many	TRBV24-1	11	TRBJ2-7	TRBD1	CAIGTAYEQYF	TGTGCCATCGGGACAGCCTACGAGCAGTACTTC
NA	TRBV4-1	20	TRBJ2-1	TRBD2	CASSPTRAGELRASYNEQFF	TGCGCCAGCAGCCCCACACGGGCGGGAGAACTTCGGGCCTCCTACAATGAGCAGTTCTTC
few	TRBV6-5	15	TRBJ1-4	NA	CASSYAGLGDEKLFF	TGTGCCAGCAGTTACGCCGGGCTGGGAGATGAAAAACTGTTTTTT
few	TRBV20-1	17	TRBJ1-2	TRBD1	CSARDLDRDRPIYGYTF	TGCAGTGCTAGAGATTTAGACCGGGACAGGCCGATCTATGGCTACACCTTC
few	TRBV7-8	14	TRBJ1-5	TRBD1	CASSGQGVAQPQHF	TGTGCCAGCAGCGGGCAGGGGGTGGCTCAGCCCCAGCATTTT
NA	TRBV10-3	14	TRBJ1-2	NA	CARPTGSTDYGYTF	TGTGCCAGACCAACAGGGAGTACGGACTATGGCTACACCTTC
many	TRBV7-7	14	TRBJ2-2	NA	CASSLQQKNGELFF	TGTGCCAGCAGCTTGCAACAGAAGAACGGGGAGCTGTTTTTT
many	TRBV9	16	TRBJ2-1	TRBD2	CASSPSVGTTYNEQFF	TGTGCCAGCAGCCCCAGCGTCGGGACTACCTACAATGAGCAGTTCTTC
many	TRBV7-9	18	TRBJ2-5	TRBD2	CASSSTGTSGRDQETQYF	TGTGCCAGCAGTTCAACCGGGACTAGCGGGAGAGACCAAGAGACCCAGTACTTC
many	TRBV30	14	TRBJ2-7	TRBD2	CAWRRAGGPYEQYF	TGTGCCTGGAGACGAGCGGGAGGGCCTTACGAGCAGTACTTC
many	TRBV20-1	12	TRBJ2-3	NA	CSARGLTDTQYF	TGCAGTGCCCGGGGCCTTACAGATACGCAGTATTTT
many	TRBV29-1	13	TRBJ2-3	NA	CSVEEKGPDTQYF	TGCAGCGTTGAAGAAAAGGGGCCAGATACGCAGTATTTT
many	TRBV7-9	16	TRBJ2-1	NA	CASSLPTGVRLNEQFF	TGTGCCAGCAGCTTACCAACGGGAGTACGGTTAAATGAGCAGTTCTTC
NA	TRBV27	15	TRBJ2-1	NA	CASSLDSFNYNEQFF	TGTGCCAGCAGTTTAGACAGCTTCAATTACAATGAGCAGTTCTTC
many	TRBV7-8	17	TRBJ2-1	TRBD2	CASSPGLAGGSYNEQFF	TGTGCCAGCAGCCCAGGACTAGCGGGAGGATCCTACAATGAGCAGTTCTTC
few	TRBV7-3	15	TRBJ2-1	TRBD1	CASSSTGTGANEQFF	TGTGCCAGCAGCTCCACCGGGACAGGGGCCAATGAGCAGTTCTTC
many	TRBV25-1	17	TRBJ2-7	NA	CASSPLKGSGRSYEQYF	TGTGCCAGCAGTCCCCTTAAAGGTAGCGGCCGATCCTACGAGCAGTACTTC
NA	TRBV20-1	12	TRBJ2-1	NA	CSAPGPYNEQFF	TGCAGTGCCCCAGGGCCCTACAATGAGCAGTTCTTC
many	TRBV11-2	16	TRBJ2-6	NA	CASSLEFLSGANVLTF	TGTGCCAGCAGCTTAGAATTTCTCTCTGGGGCCAACGTCCTGACTTTC
many	TRBV12-3/TRBV12-4	15	TRBJ1-2	NA	CASSLPGRTIYGYTF	TGTGCCAGCAGTTTACCGGGCCGGACGATCTATGGCTACACCTTC